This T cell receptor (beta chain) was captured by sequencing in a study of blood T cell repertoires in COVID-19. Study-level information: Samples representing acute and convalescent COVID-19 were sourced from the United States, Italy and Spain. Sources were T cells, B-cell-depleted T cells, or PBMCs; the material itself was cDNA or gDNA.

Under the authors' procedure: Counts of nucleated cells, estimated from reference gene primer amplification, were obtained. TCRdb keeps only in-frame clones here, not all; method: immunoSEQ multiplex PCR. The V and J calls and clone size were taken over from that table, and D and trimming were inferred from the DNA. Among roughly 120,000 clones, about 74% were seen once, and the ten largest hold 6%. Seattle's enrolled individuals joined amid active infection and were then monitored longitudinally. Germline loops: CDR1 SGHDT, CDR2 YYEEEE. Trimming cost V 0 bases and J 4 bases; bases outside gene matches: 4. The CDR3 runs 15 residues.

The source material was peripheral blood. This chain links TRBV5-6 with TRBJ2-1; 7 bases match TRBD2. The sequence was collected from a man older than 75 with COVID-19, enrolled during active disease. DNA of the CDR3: TGTGCCAGCAGCTTGGACGGGAGGCAATACAATGAGCAGTTCTTC. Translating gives CASSLDGRQYNEQFF.